The present entry profiles one T cell receptor (beta chain) with its context. As yet, its antigen is unknown. PCR employed 60 Vbeta and 13 Jbeta primers. Generated by immunoSEQ multiplex PCR, the TCRdb table keeps only in-frame clones and is missing some. The sample has fewer than 300,000 clones, roughly 80% seen once. Germline lookup yields CDR1 SGHVS and CDR2 FQNEAQ. Trimming removed 0 bases at V and 3 bases at J, with 12 bases between. This CDR3 has 16 residues. These data are taken from a study of cytomegalovirus exposure and HLA in healthy donors. Points from the study as a whole: In a later analysis, TCR association rates varied by HLA locus: DRB1 most, HLA-C fewest. The likely origin of a cluster of highly shared sequence variants was a sequencing artifact.

The chain uses TRBV7-8 and TRBJ1-5; no definite D call. Material: PBMCs. The TCR comes from a girl under 10 years old in good health and CMV-seronegative. DNA of the CDR3: TGTGCCAGCAGCTTAGCGGGATCCGGGGACAATCAGCCCCAGCATTTT. Amino acid sequence: CASSLAGSGDNQPQHF. The full variable domain, completed using reference TRBV7-8 and TRBJ1-5, is GAGVSQSPRYKVAKRGQDVALRCDPISGHVSLFWYQQALGQGPEFLTYFQNEAQLDKSGLPSDRFFAERPEGSVSTLKIQRTQQEDSAVYLCASSLAGSGDNQPQHFGDGTRLSIL.